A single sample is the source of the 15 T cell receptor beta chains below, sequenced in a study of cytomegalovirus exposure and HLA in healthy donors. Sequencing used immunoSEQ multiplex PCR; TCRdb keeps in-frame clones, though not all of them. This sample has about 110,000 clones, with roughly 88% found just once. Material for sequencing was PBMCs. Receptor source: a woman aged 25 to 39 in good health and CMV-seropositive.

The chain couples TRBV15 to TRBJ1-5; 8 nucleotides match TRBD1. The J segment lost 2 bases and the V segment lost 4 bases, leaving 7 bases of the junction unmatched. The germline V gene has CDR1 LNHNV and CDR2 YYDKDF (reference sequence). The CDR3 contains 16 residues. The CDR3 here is CATSNGQGGGNQPQHF. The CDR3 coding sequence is TGTGCCACCAGCAACGGACAGGGTGGCGGCAATCAGCCCCAGCATTTT.

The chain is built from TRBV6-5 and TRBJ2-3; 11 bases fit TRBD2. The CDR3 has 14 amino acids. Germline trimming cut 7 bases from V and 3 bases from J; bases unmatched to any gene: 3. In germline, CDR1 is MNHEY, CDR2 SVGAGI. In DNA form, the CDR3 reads TGTGCCAGCACCCGACTAGCGGGGACAGATACGCAGTATTTT. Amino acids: CASTRLAGTDTQYF.

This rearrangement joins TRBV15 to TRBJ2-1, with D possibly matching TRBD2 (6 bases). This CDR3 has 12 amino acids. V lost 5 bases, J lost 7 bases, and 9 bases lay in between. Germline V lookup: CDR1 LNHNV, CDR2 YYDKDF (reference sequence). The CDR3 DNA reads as TGTGCCACCAGCCGGGACTGGAATGAGCAGTTCTTC. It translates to CATSRDWNEQFF.

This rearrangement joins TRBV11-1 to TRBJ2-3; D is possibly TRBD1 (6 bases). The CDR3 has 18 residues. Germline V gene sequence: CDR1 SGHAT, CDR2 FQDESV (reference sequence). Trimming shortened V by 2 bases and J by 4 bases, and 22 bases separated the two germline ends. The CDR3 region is CASSLRTNRARGPDTQYF. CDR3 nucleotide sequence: TGTGCCAGCAGCTTAAGGACCAACAGGGCCCGGGGCCCAGATACGCAGTATTTT.

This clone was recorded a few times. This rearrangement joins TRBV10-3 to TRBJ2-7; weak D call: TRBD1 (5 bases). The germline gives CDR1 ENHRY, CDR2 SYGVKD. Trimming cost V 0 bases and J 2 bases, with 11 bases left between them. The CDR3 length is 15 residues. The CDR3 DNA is TGTGCCATCAGTGAGTCGATGGGGCAAGCCTACGAGCAGTACTTC. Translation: CAISESMGQAYEQYF.

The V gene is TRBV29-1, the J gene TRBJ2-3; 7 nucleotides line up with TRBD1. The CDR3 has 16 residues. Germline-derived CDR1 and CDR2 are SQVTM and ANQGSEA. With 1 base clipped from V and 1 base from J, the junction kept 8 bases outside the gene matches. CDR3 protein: CSVEARQGWGTDTQYF. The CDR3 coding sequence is TGCAGCGTTGAAGCGAGACAGGGATGGGGCACAGATACGCAGTATTTT.

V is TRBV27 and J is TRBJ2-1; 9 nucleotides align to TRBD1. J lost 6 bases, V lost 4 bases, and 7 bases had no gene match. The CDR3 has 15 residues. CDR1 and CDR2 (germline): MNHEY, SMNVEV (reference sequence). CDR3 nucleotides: TGTGCCAGCAGTTCAATCGGGACAGGGCGCAATGAGCAGTTCTTC. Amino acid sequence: CASSSIGTGRNEQFF.

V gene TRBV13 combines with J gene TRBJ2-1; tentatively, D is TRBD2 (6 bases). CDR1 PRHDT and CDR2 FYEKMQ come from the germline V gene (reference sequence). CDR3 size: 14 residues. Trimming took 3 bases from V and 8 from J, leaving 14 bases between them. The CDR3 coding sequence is TGTGCCAGCAGCTTTATCCGGGAGTCGGATGAGCAGTTCTTC. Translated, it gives CASSFIRESDEQFF.

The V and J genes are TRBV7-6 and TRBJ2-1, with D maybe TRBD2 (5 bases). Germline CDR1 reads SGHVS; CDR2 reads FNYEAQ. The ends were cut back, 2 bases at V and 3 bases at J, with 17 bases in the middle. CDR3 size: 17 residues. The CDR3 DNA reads TGTGCCAGCAGCTTAAACGGAGGTGACTACCTCTACAATGAGCAGTTCTTC. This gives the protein CASSLNGGDYLYNEQFF.

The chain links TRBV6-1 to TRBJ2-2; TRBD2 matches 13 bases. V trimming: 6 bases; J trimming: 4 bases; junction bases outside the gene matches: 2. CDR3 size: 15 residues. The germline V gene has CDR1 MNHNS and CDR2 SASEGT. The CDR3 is CASSRTSGSTGELFF. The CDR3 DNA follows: TGTGCCAGCAGCCGGACTAGCGGGAGCACCGGGGAGCTGTTTTTT.

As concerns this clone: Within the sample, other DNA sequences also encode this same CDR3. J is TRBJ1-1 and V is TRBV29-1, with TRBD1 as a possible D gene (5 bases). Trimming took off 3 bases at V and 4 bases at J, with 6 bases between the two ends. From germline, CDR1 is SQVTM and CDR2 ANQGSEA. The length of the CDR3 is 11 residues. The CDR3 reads CSVDRGTEAFF. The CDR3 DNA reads TGCAGCGTTGATAGGGGCACTGAAGCTTTCTTT.

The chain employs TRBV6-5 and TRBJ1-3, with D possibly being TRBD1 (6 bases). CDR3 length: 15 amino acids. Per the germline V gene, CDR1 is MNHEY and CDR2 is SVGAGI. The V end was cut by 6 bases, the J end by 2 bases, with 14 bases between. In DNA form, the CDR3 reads TGTGCCAGCAGAAATAGAGGGGGAACTGGAAACACCATATATTTT. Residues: CASRNRGGTGNTIYF.

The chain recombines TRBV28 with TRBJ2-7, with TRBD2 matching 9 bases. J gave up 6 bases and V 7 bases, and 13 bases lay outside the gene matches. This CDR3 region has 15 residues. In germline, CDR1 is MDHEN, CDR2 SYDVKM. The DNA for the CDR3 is TGTGCCAGCATCACACATGGGACTAGCCTGGCCGAGCAGTACTTC. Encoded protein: CASITHGTSLAEQYF.

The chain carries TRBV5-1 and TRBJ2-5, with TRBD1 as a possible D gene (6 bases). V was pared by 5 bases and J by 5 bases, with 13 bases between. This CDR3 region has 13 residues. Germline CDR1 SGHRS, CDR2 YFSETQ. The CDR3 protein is CASSVRGWETQYF. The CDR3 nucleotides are TGCGCCAGCAGTGTCAGGGGCTGGGAGACCCAGTACTTC.

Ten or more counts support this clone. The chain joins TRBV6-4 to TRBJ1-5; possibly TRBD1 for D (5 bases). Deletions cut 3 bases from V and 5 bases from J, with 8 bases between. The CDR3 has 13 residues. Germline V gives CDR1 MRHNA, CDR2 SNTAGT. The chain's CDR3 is CASSEGEHQPQHF. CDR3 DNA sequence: TGTGCCAGCAGTGAAGGGGAACATCAGCCCCAGCATTTT.